This T cell receptor beta chain was documented in a study of T cell responses to AZD1222 COVID-19 vaccine. Regarding the study as a whole: The number of AZD1222 recipients seropositive at baseline was only five or six. It should be noted that donors were predominantly white British and more often female, and clonal diversity was possibly underestimated. Repertoire sampling was restricted to post-peak T cell response timepoints.

The length of the CDR3 is 13 residues. The V gene lost 10 bases and the J gene lost 3 bases, with 16 bases spanning the gap. This table comes from immunoSEQ multiplex PCR, and its TCRdb copy is limited to in-frame clones, with some not included. Among about 200,000 clones, roughly 91% were seen once, and the ten largest hold about 1%. About this clone itself: The antigen is not known.

The sequencing here drew on peripheral blood, taken on day 0 of MenACWY control vaccination. The chain has TRBV23-1 and TRBJ2-7; D is unclear. TRBV23-1 is an ORF, and what it does is uncertain. The receptor was derived from an adult in good health. Written as DNA, the CDR3 is TGCGCCACCTCCCAGTGCACTGTCTACGAGCAGTACTTC. Translating gives CATSQCTVYEQYF.